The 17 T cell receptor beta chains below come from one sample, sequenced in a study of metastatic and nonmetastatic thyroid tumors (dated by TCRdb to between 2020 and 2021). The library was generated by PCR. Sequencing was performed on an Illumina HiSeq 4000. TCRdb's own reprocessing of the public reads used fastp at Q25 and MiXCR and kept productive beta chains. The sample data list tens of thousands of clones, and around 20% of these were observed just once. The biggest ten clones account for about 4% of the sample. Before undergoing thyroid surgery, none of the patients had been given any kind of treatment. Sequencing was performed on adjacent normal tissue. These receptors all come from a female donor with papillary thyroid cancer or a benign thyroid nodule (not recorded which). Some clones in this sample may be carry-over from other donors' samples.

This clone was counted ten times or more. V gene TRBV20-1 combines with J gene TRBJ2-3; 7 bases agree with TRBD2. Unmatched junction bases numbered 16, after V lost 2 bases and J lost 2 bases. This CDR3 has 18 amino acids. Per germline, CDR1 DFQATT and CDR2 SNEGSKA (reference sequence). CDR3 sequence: CSARPLPIERGPTDTQYF. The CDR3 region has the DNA TGCAGTGCTAGACCCCTTCCTATAGAGCGGGGTCCCACAGATACGCAGTATTTT.

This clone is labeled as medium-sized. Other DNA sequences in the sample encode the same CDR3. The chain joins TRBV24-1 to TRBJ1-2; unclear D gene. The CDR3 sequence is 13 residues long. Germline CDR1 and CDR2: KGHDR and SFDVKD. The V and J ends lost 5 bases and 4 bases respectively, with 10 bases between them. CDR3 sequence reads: CATSAGRTYGYTF. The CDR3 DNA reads TGTGCCACCAGTGCCGGGCGGACCTATGGCTACACCTTC.

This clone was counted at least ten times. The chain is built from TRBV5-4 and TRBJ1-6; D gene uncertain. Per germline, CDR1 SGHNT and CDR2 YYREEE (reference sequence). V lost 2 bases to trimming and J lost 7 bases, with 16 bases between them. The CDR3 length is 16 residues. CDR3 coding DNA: TGTGCCAGCAGCTTACTTGGGCTTCCCCCGAATTCACCCCTCCACTTT. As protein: CASSLLGLPPNSPLHF.

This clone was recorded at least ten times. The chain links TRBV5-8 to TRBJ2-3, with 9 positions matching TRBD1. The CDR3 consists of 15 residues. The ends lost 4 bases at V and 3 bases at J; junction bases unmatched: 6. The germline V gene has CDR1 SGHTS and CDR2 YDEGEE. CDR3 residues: CASSPTGGKTDTQYF. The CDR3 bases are TGTGCCAGCAGCCCGACAGGGGGGAAAACAGATACGCAGTATTTT.

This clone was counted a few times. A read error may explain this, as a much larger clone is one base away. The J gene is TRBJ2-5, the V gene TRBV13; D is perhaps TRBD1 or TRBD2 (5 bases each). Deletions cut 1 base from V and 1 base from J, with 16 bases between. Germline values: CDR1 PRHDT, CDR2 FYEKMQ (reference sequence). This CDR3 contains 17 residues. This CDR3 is CASSLEASGLTQETQYF. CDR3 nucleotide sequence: TGTGCCAGCAGCTTAGAAGCTTCGGGGCTGACCCAAGAGACCCAGTACTTC.

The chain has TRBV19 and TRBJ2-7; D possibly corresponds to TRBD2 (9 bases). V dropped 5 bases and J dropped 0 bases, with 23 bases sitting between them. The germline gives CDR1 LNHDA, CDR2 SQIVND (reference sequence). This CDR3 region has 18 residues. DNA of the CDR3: TGTGCCAGTAGTCCGACAGGGGAGCCGGGACTAGCCTCCTACGAGCAGTACTTC. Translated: CASSPTGEPGLASYEQYF.

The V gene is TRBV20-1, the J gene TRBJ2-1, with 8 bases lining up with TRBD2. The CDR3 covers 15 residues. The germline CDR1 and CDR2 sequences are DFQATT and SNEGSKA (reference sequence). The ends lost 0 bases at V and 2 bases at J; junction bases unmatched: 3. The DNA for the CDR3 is TGCAGTGCTAGAGATGGGACTAGGCCCTACAATGAGCAGTTCTTC. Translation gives CSARDGTRPYNEQFF.

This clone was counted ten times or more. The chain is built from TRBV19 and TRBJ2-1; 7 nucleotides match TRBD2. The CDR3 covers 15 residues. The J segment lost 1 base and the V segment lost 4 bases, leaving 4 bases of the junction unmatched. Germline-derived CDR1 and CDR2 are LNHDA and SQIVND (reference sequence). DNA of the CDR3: TGTGCCAGTAGTACTCAGCGGGATTCCTACAATGAGCAGTTCTTC. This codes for CASSTQRDSYNEQFF. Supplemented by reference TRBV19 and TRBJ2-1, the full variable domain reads DGGITQSPKYLFRKEGQNVTLSCEQNLNHDAMYWYRQDPGQGLRLIYYSQIVNDFQKGDIAEGYSVSREKKESFPLTVTSAQKNPTAFYLCASSTQRDSYNEQFFGPGTRLTVL.

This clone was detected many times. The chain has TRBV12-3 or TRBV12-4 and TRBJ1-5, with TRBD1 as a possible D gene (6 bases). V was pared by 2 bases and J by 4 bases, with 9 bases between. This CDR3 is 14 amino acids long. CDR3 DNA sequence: TGTGCCAGCAGTTTAATGGGGGCAAATCAGCCCCAGCATTTT. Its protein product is CASSLMGANQPQHF.

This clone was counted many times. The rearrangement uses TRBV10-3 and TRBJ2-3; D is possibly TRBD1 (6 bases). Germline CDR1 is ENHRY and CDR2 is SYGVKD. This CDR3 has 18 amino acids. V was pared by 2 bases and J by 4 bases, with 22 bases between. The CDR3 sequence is CAISEGMGAGWPADTQYF. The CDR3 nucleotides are TGTGCCATCAGTGAGGGTATGGGGGCAGGGTGGCCGGCAGATACGCAGTATTTT.

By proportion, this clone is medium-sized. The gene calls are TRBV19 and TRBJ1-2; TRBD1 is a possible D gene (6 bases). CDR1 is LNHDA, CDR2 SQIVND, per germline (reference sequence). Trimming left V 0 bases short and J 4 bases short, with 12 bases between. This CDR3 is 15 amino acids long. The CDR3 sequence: CASSIEGRGGYGYTF. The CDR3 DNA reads TGTGCCAGTAGTATAGAGGGCAGGGGCGGCTATGGCTACACCTTC.

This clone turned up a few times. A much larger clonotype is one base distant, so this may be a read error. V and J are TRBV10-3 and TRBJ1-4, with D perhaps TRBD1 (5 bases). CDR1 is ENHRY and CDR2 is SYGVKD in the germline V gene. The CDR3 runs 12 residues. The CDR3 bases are TGTGCCATCGGCGAGGCAGGGACCCAACTGCTTTTT. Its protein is CAIGEAGTQLLF.

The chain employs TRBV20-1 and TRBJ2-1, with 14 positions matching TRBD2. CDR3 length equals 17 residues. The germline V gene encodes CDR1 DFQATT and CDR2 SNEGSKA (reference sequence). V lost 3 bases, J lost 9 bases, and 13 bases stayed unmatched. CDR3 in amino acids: CSARGFGLAGGVGEQFF. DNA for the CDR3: TGCAGTGCTAGGGGGTTTGGACTAGCGGGAGGAGTCGGTGAGCAGTTCTTC.

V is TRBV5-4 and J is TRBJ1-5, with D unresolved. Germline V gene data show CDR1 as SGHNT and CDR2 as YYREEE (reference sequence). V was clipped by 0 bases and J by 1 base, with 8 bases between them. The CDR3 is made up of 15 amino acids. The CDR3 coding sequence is TGTGCCAGCAGCTTGGATGGCTTAAGCAATCAGCCCCAGCATTTT. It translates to CASSLDGLSNQPQHF. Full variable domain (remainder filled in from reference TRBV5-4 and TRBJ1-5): ETGVTQSPTHLIKTRGQQVTLRCSSQSGHNTVSWYQQALGQGPQFIFQYYREEENGRGNFPPRFSGLQFPNYSSELNVNALELDDSALYLCASSLDGLSNQPQHFGDGTRLSIL.

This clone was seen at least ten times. CDR3 coding DNA: TGTGCCAGCAGCCAACACTGGCGGAACACTGAAGCTTTCTTT. This codes for CASSQHWRNTEAFF. V gene TRBV14 combines with J gene TRBJ1-1; D is unresolved. The CDR3 covers 14 residues. V was trimmed by 2 bases and J by 1 base, leaving 8 bases between them. Germline V CDR1 and CDR2: SGHDN, FVKESK.

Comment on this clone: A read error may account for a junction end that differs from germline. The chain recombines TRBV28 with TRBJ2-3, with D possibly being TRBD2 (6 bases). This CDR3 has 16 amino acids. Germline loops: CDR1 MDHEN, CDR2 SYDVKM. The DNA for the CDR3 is TGTGCCAGCAGTTCGGCCGGGAGCCCTCGCACGGATACGCAGTATTTT. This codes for CASSSAGSPRTDTQYF.

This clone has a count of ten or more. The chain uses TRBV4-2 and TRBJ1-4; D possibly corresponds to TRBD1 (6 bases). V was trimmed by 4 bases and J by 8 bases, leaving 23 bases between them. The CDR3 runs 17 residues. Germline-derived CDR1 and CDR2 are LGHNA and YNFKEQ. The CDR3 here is CASSRPTRGGGGEKLFF. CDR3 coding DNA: TGTGCCAGCAGCCGTCCCACGAGGGGAGGGGGGGGAGAAAAACTGTTTTTT.